The 24 T cell receptor beta chains below all came from one sample that was sequenced in a study of CXCR3-negative and CXCR3-positive naive CD8 T cells. Study-wide results and caveats: In CXCR3-positive naive cells, the TRB CDR3s were more hydrophobic than in CXCR3-negative naive cells.

These receptors' targets are unknown. UMI-labeled 5' RACE TRB cDNA libraries were prepared from the cells. TCRdb re-called the 5' RACE reads, yielding one record per CDR3 amino acid sequence without DNA. The repertoire shows over 5,500 distinct CDR3 sequences; the top ten hold roughly 1.7%. Sequences were obtained from naive CXCR3+ CD8+ T cells from blood. Subset indicated: CD45RO-CCR7+CD27+CD95- naive CD8+ T cells expressing CXCR3 (TNR3+). The source is a human donor in good health. Some clones in this sample may be carry-over from other donors' samples.

The V call is TRBV27, the J call TRBJ1-2. CDR1 MNHEY and CDR2 SMNVEV come from the germline V gene (reference sequence). The CDR3 has 15 residues. The CDR3 loop is CASTFASDVRYGYTF.

Its frequency marks this clonotype as medium-sized. This chain connects TRBV6-6 to TRBJ2-1. This CDR3 is 16 amino acids long. The V gene's germline CDR1 is MNHNY and CDR2 SVGAGI (reference sequence). The CDR3 loop is CASSYSQISSYNEQFF.

The chain links TRBV28 to TRBJ2-3; the D call of TRBD2 rests on TCRdb alone, since no DNA is present to check it. The germline CDR1 and CDR2 sequences are MDHEN and SYDVKM. CDR3 length: 16 amino acids. The CDR3 here is CASSLSGRPPTDTQYF.

The rearrangement joins TRBV7-9 to TRBJ1-1; no DNA is available, so the TRBD1 call from TCRdb remains unchecked. Germline CDR1 and CDR2: SEHNR and FQNEAQ (reference sequence). The CDR3 length is 16 residues. CDR3 region: CASSYFPGTTNTEAFF.

The chain carries TRBV6-2 or TRBV6-3 and TRBJ2-1; lacking DNA, the TRBD1 call made by TCRdb goes unchecked. The CDR3 extends over 16 amino acids. The germline CDR1 and CDR2 sequences are MNHEY and SVGEGT. CDR3 region: CASSYDVAPLYNEQFF.

The CDR3 sequence is CSVDRPDDSYNEQFF. V and J are TRBV29-1 and TRBJ2-1; TCRdb's D gene call, TRBD2, goes unchecked for lack of DNA. CDR1 SQVTM and CDR2 ANQGSEA come from the germline V gene. The CDR3 is made up of 15 amino acids.

This clonotype ranks as medium-sized in terms of frequency. V usage is TRBV12-3 or TRBV12-4 and J usage is TRBJ2-7; TCRdb calls TRBD1, which cannot be checked without DNA. This CDR3 has 16 residues. The CDR3 protein is CASSPMMDRGVYEQYF.

This clonotype is called medium-sized (0.01 to 0.1%) based on its frequency. The chain has TRBV29-1 and TRBJ2-3; the TCRdb call, TRBD1, lacks DNA for checking. CDR1 is SQVTM, CDR2 ANQGSEA, per germline. This CDR3 spans 16 amino acids. CDR3 sequence: CSVEDPDRASTDTQYF.

This chain joins TRBV10-3 and TRBJ1-2; TCRdb's D call of TRBD1 is untestable without DNA. Germline assignment: CDR1 ENHRY and CDR2 SYGVKD. The CDR3 spans 16 residues. CDR3 region: CAISESIQGNDYGYTF.

The chain has TRBV5-1 and TRBJ1-1; TCRdb lists TRBD1, though no DNA is available to test this call. The germline V gene has CDR1 SGHRS and CDR2 YFSETQ. This CDR3 comprises 15 residues. CDR3 in amino acids: CASSSITTGRTEAFF.

J is TRBJ1-1 and V is TRBV29-1. The germline V gene encodes CDR1 SQVTM and CDR2 ANQGSEA. This CDR3 has 11 amino acids. This CDR3 reads CSVPMNTEAFF.

This rearrangement joins TRBV29-1 to TRBJ2-3; the D gene TCRdb calls, TRBD1, cannot be checked with no DNA. This CDR3 comprises 13 residues. Germline V gene lookup returns CDR1 SQVTM and CDR2 ANQGSEA. The CDR3 reads CSVEGEGTDTQYF.

The chain combines TRBV4-3 with TRBJ1-1; TCRdb's assignment of TRBD1 cannot be checked, as there is no DNA. CDR3 length: 17 amino acids. Germline V CDR1 and CDR2: LGHNA, YSLEER. The CDR3 sequence: CASSTDSLGVMNTEAFF.

This chain uses TRBV20-1 with TRBJ2-7. This CDR3 comprises 13 residues. Germline V gene data show CDR1 as DFQATT and CDR2 as SNEGSKA (reference sequence). The CDR3 spells CSARIAHSYEQYF.

This clonotype is medium-sized (0.01 to 0.1%) by frequency. This sequence joins TRBV9 and TRBJ1-4; the D gene TCRdb calls, TRBD1, cannot be checked with no DNA. CDR1 is SGDLS, CDR2 YYNGEE, per germline. The CDR3 spans 15 residues. CDR3 residues: CASSVTGGGNEKLFF. Full variable domain (missing parts from reference TRBV9 and TRBJ1-4): DSGVTQTPKHLITATGQRVTLRCSPRSGDLSVYWYQQSLDQGLQFLIQYYNGEERAKGNILERFSAQQFPDLHSELNLSSLELGDSALYFCASSVTGGGNEKLFFGSGTQLSVL.

The chain carries TRBV11-3 and TRBJ1-1; TCRdb designates TRBD1, a call that cannot be tested without DNA. There are 11 residues in the CDR3. Germline V gene data show CDR1 as SGHNT and CDR2 as YENEEA. The CDR3 sequence: CASSPGTEAFF.

This chain links TRBV3-1 with TRBJ2-2. Germline V gene lookup returns CDR1 LGHDT and CDR2 YNNKEL (reference sequence). The CDR3 has 13 residues. CDR3: CASSQVGTGELFF.

V usage is TRBV6-5 and J usage is TRBJ2-1; TCRdb returns TRBD1, unconfirmable since there is no DNA. Looked up from germline, CDR1 is MNHEY and CDR2 is SVGAGI. The CDR3 totals 16 residues. The CDR3 spells CASSYSMGQVLHEQFF.

The chain links TRBV29-1 to TRBJ2-1. CDR1 SQVTM and CDR2 ANQGSEA come from the germline V gene. The CDR3 spans 14 residues. This CDR3 reads CSVEGGARYNEQFF.

The V and J genes are TRBV29-1 and TRBJ2-5; TCRdb picks TRBD2, but there is no DNA to check that call. The CDR3 contains 11 residues. Germline loops: CDR1 SQVTM, CDR2 ANQGSEA. CDR3 region: CSVGGGRTQYF.

The chain joins TRBV13 to TRBJ1-2; TCRdb returns TRBD1, unconfirmable since there is no DNA. The CDR3 is 14 residues long. CDR1 and CDR2 from the germline V gene are PRHDT and FYEKMQ (reference sequence). The CDR3 loop is CASTLRGDNYGYTF.

This clonotype is called medium-sized based on its frequency. The rearrangement uses TRBV29-1 and TRBJ2-7. The CDR3 runs 14 residues. In germline, CDR1 is SQVTM, CDR2 ANQGSEA. The CDR3 protein is CSVEDRQSSYEQYF.

This chain joins TRBV7-2 and TRBJ2-5; the TCRdb call, TRBD1, lacks DNA for checking. This CDR3 region has 14 residues. Looked up from germline, CDR1 is SGHTA and CDR2 is FQGNSA. Here the CDR3 reads CASSLGPPKETQYF.

This clonotype is labeled medium-sized based on frequency. V is TRBV7-2 and J is TRBJ2-3; with no DNA, the TCRdb D assignment of TRBD2 cannot be verified. In germline, CDR1 is SGHTA, CDR2 FQGNSA. The CDR3 totals 17 residues. CDR3 in amino acids: CASSLDWASGRPDTQYF.